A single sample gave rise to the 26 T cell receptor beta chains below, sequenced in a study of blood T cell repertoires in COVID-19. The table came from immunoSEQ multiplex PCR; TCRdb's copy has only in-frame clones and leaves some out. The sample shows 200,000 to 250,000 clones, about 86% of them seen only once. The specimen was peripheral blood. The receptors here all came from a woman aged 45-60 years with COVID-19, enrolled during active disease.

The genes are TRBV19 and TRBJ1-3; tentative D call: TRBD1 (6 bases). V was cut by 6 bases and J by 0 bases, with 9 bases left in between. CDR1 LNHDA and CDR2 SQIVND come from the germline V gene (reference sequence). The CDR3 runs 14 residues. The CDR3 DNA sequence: TGTGCCAGTAGCCCAGGGGTCTCTGGAAACACCATATATTTT. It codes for CASSPGVSGNTIYF.

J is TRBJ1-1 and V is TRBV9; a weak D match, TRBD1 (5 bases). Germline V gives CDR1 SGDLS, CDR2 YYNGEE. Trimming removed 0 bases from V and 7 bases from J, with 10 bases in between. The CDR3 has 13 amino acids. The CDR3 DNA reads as TGTGCCAGCAGCGTAGAGGTAGGGGTTGAAGCTTTCTTT. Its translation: CASSVEVGVEAFF. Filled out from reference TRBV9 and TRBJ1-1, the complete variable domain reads DSGVTQTPKHLITATGQRVTLRCSPRSGDLSVYWYQQSLDQGLQFLIQYYNGEERAKGNILERFSAQQFPDLHSELNLSSLELGDSALYFCASSVEVGVEAFFGQGTRLTVV.

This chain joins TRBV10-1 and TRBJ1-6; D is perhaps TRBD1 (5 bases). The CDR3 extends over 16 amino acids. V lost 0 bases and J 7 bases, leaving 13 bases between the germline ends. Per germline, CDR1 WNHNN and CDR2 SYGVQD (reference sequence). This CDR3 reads CASSESSRGRNSPLHF. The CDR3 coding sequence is TGCGCCAGCAGTGAGTCGAGCCGGGGGAGAAATTCACCCCTCCACTTT.

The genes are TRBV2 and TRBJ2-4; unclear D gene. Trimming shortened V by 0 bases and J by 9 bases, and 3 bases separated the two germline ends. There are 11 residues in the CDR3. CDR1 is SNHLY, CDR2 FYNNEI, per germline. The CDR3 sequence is CASSEASIQYF. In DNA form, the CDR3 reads TGTGCCAGCAGTGAAGCGAGCATTCAGTACTTC.

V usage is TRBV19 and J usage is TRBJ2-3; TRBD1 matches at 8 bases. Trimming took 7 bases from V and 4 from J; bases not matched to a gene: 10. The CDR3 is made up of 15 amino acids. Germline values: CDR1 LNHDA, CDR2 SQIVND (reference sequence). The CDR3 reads CASTLGQGRADTQYF. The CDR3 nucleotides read TGTGCCAGTACCCTCGGACAGGGAAGGGCAGATACGCAGTATTTT.

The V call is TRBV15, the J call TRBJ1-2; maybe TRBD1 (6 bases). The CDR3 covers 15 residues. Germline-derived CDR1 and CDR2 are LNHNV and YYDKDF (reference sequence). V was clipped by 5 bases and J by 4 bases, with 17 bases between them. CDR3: CATSGITGTPYGYTF. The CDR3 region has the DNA TGTGCCACCAGCGGGATTACCGGGACACCCTATGGCTACACCTTC. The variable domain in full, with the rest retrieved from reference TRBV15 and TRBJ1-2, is DAMVIQNPRYQVTQFGKPVTLSCSQTLNHNVMYWYQQKSSQAPKLLFHYYDKDFNNEADTPDNFQSRRPNTSFCFLDIRSPGLGDTAMYLCATSGITGTPYGYTFGSGTRLTVV.

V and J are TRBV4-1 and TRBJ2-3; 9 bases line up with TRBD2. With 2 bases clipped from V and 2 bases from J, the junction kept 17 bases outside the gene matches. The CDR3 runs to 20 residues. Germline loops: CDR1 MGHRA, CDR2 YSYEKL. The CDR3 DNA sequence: TGCGCCAGCAGCCAACCGGGATTTAGCGGGGGCCCCAGCCCCACAGATACGCAGTATTTT. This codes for CASSQPGFSGGPSPTDTQYF.

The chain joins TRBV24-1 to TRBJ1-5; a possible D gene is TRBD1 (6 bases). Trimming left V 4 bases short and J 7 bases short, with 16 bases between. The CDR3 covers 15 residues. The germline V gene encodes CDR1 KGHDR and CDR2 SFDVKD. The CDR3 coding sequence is TGTGCCACCAGTGAGGCCCGACAGGTAGGGCAGCCCCAGCATTTT. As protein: CATSEARQVGQPQHF.

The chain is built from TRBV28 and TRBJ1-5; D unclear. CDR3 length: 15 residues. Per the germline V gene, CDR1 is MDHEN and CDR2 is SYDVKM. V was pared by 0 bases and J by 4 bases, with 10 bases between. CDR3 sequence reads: CASSLWGAPNQPQHF. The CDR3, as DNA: TGTGCCAGCAGTTTATGGGGCGCCCCTAATCAGCCCCAGCATTTT. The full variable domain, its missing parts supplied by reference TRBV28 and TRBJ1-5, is DVKVTQSSRYLVKRTGEKVFLECVQDMDHENMFWYRQDPGLGLRLIYFSYDVKMKEKGDIPEGYSVSREKKERFSLILESASTNQTSMYLCASSLWGAPNQPQHFGDGTRLSIL.

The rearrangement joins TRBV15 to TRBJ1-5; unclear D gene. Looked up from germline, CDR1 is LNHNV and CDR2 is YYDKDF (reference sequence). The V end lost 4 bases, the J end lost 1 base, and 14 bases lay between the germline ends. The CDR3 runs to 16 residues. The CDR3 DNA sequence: TGTGCCACCAGCACTCAGAGAGGAGGGAGCAATCAGCCCCAGCATTTT. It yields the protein CATSTQRGGSNQPQHF. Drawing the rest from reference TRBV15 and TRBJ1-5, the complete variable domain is DAMVIQNPRYQVTQFGKPVTLSCSQTLNHNVMYWYQQKSSQAPKLLFHYYDKDFNNEADTPDNFQSRRPNTSFCFLDIRSPGLGDTAMYLCATSTQRGGSNQPQHFGDGTRLSIL.

The CDR3 sequence is CASSLSGRGVYNEQFF. In DNA, the CDR3 is TGTGCCAGCAGCTTGTCGGGGCGGGGGGTATACAATGAGCAGTTCTTC. This sequence joins TRBV7-2 and TRBJ2-1, with TRBD2 matching over 8 bases. The V and J ends lost 3 bases and 4 bases, in that order; junction bases with no gene match: 8. The CDR3 loop spans 16 amino acids. The germline V gene encodes CDR1 SGHTA and CDR2 FQGNSA.

CDR3: CASSDTGLNSYEQYF. Here the CDR3 DNA reads TGTGCCAGCAGCGATACAGGGCTCAACTCCTACGAGCAGTACTTC. The chain employs TRBV3-1 (or the pseudogene TRBV3-2) and TRBJ2-7; TRBD1 might be the D (6 bases). Trimming removed 5 bases from V and 0 bases from J, with 14 bases in between. The CDR3 length is 15 residues. Germline V gene sequence: CDR1 LGHDT, CDR2 YNNKEL (reference sequence).

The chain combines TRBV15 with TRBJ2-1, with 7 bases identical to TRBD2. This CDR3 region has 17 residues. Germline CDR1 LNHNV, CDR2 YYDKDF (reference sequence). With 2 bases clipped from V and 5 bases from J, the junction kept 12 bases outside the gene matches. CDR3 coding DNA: TGTGCCACCAGCAGAACCACACTAGCGTACCAACACAATGAGCAGTTCTTC. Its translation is CATSRTTLAYQHNEQFF.

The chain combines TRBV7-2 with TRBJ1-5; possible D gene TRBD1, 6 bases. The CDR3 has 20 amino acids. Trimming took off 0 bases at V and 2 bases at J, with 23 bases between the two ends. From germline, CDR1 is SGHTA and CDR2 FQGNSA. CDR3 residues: CASSLARGGQTLLGNQPQHF. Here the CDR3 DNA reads TGTGCCAGCAGCTTAGCCCGAGGTGGACAGACCCTTCTGGGCAATCAGCCCCAGCATTTT. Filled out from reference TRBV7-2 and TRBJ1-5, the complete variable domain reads GAGVSQSPSNKVTEKGKDVELRCDPISGHTALYWYRQSLGQGLEFLIYFQGNSAPDKSGLPSDRFSAERTGGSVSTLTIQRTQQEDSAVYLCASSLARGGQTLLGNQPQHFGDGTRLSIL.

Here the CDR3 reads CASSTTGAEGNTIYF. In nucleotides, the CDR3 is TGTGCCAGCAGTACAACAGGGGCGGAAGGAAACACCATATATTTT. The chain employs TRBV2 and TRBJ1-3; 7 bases align to TRBD1. This CDR3 spans 15 amino acids. Germline assignment: CDR1 SNHLY and CDR2 FYNNEI. The V and J ends lost 5 bases and 4 bases, in that order; junction bases with no gene match: 8.

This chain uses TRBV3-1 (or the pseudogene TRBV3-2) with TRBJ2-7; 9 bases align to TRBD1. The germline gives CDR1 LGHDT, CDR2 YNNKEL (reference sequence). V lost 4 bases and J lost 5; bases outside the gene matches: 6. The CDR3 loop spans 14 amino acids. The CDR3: CASSPGQGQDEQYV. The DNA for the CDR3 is TGTGCCAGCAGCCCGGGACAGGGACAAGACGAGCAGTACGTC.

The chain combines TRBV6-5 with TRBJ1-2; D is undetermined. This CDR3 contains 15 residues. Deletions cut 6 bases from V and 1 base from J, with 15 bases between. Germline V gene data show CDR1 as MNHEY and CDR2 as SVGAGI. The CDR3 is CASSPKATGNYGYTF. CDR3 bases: TGTGCCAGCAGCCCCAAAGCGACGGGTAACTATGGCTACACCTTC.

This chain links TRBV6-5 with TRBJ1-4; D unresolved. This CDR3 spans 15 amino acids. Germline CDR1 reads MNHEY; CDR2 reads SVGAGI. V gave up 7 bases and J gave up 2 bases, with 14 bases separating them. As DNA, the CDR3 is TGTGCCAGCATTCGGCGGTGGTCTACTAATGAAAAACTGTTTTTT. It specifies CASIRRWSTNEKLFF.

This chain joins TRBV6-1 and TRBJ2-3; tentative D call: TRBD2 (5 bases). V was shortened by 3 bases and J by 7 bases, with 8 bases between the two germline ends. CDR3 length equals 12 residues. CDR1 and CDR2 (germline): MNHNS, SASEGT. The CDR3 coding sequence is TGTGCCAGCAGTGAGGCGGGCTATACGCAGTATTTT. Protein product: CASSEAGYTQYF.

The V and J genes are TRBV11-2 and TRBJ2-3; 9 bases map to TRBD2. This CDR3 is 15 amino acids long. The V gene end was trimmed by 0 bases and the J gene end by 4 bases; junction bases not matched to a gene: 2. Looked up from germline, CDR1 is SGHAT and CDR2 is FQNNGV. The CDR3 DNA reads TGTGCCAGCAGCTTAGAAGCGGGGGGCGCAGATACGCAGTATTTT. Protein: CASSLEAGGADTQYF. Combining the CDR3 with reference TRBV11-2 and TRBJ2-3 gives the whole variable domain EAGVAQSPRYKIIEKRQSVAFWCNPISGHATLYWYQQILGQGPKLLIQFQNNGVVDDSQLPKDRFSAERLKGVDSTLKIQPAKLEDSAVYLCASSLEAGGADTQYFGPGTRLTVL.

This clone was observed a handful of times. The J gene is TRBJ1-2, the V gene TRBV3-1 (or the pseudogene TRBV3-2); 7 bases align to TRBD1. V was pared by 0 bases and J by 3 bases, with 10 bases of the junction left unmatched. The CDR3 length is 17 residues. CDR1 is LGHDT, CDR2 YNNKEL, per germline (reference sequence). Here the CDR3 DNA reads TGTGCCAGCAGCCAAGATAAAGGGGGCAGGATGCACTATGGCTACACCTTC. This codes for CASSQDKGGRMHYGYTF.

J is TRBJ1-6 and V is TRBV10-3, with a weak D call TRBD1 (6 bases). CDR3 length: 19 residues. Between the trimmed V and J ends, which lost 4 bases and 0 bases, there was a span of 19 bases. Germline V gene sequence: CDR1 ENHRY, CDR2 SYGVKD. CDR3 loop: CAISGTATLPYSYNSPLHF. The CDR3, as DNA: TGTGCCATCAGTGGGACAGCGACGCTCCCTTACTCCTATAATTCACCCCTCCACTTT.

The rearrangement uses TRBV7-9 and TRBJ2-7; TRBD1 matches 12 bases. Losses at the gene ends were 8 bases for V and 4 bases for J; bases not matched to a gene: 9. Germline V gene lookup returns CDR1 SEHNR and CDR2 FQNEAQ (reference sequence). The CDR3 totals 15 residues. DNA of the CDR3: TGTGCCAGCGGAGAAACGGGACAGGGGGCTTACGAGCAGTACTTC. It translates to CASGETGQGAYEQYF.

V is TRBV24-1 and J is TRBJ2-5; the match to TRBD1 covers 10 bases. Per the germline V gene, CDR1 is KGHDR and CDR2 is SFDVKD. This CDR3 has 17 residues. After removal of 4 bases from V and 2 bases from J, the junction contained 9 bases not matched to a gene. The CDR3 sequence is CATSDTKTGGLQETQYF. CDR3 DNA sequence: TGTGCCACCAGTGACACCAAGACAGGGGGCCTACAAGAGACCCAGTACTTC.

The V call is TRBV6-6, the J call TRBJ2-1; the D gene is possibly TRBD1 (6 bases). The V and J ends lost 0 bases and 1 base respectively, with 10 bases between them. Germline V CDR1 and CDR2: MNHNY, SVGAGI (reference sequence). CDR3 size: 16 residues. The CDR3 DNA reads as TGTGCCAGCAGTTACTCGACAGGCCCTTCCTACAATGAGCAGTTCTTC. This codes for CASSYSTGPSYNEQFF.

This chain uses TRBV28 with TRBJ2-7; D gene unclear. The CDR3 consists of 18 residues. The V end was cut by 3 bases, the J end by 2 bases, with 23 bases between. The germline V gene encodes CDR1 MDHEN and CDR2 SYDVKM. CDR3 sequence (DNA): TGTGCCAGCAGTTTTATCATCGGCTCAACGGCGGCTACCTACGAGCAGTACTTC. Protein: CASSFIIGSTAATYEQYF.